The rows below give T cell receptor beta chains drawn from one sample of a study of T cells in Graves' hyperthyroidism and ophthalmopathy. Using its own MiXCR run on the multiplex PCR reads, TCRdb lists one record per CDR3 protein. Found here are about 720,000 distinct CDR3 sequences, approximately 18% of them singletons; the top ten hold about a sixth. Input material: blood. The receptors come from a woman in her 50s with Graves' hyperthyroidism that later progressed to Graves' ophthalmopathy. CDR3s include the opening cysteine and the closing phenylalanine or tryptophan. D genes are given only for firm matches. Not all rows give a size; the values are once, few, many and, for expanded clones, a class.

j_call clone_size d_call v_call cdr3_nt cdr3_aa
TRBJ2-7 once TRBD1 TRBV24-1 TGTGCCACCAGTGTAGGGACAGGGGGCCCTCTGAAACACTACGAGCAGTACTTC CATSVGTGGPLKHYEQYF
TRBJ2-2 NA TRBD1 TRBV27 TGTGCCACCGCACCCGGGACAGCCACCGGGGAGCTGTTTTTT CATAPGTATGELFF
TRBJ2-1 many NA TRBV11-3 TGTGCCAGCAGCTTAGGAATTGCAGGGGAGGTAGATGAGCAGTTCTTC CASSLGIAGEVDEQFF
TRBJ2-5 few NA TRBV3-1 TGTGCCAGCAGCCAAGAAATAGCGGAAGAGACCCAGTACTTC CASSQEIAEETQYF
TRBJ1-4 few NA TRBV9 TGTGCCAGCAGCGTAGTGGAGGAGAGAGAAAAACTGTTTTTT CASSVVEEREKLFF
TRBJ1-4 many NA TRBV30 TGTGCCTGGAGTTCAGAAGACCCCGGACGAAAACTGTTTTTT CAWSSEDPGRKLFF
TRBJ1-2 NA TRBD1 TRBV10-3 TGTGCCACGAGCGATCCCGGACAGGGGGGGATTGGCTACACCTTC CATSDPGQGGIGYTF
TRBJ1-1 many NA TRBV5-8 TGTGCCAGCAGCCTAACCTATAGCCGGGACATGAACACTGAAGCTTTCTTT CASSLTYSRDMNTEAFF
TRBJ1-4 NA NA TRBV30 TGTGCCTGGAGTTCTTTTCGGGGCGGGGTACTCGCAACTAATGAAAAACTGTCTTTT CAWSSFRGGVLATNEKLSF
TRBJ2-2 NA TRBD1 TRBV7-6 TGTGCCAGCAGCAGGTCCGGGACAGCGAACACCGGGGAGCTGTTTTTT CASSRSGTANTGELFF
TRBJ1-4 few NA TRBV4-1 TGCGCCAGCAGCGCGCGACCGGGGGAGAATGAAAAACTGTTTTTT CASSARPGENEKLFF
TRBJ2-7 many TRBD1 TRBV30 TGTGCCTGGGACAGGGGTGGGTCCTACGAGCAGTACTTC CAWDRGGSYEQYF
TRBJ2-7 many NA TRBV11-2 TGTGCCAGCAGTTCCGGGACGAGACCCTACGAGCAGTACTTC CASSSGTRPYEQYF
TRBJ2-5 NA TRBD1 TRBV6-2/TRBV6-3 TGTGCCAGCAGGGGCACCAGGGGACAGGGGGCGCGGGAGACCCAGTACTTC CASRGTRGQGARETQYF
TRBJ2-3 many NA TRBV7-2 TGTGCCAGCAGCTCCAATACGGCGGGGCAGTATTTT CASSSNTAGQYF
TRBJ1-1 NA NA TRBV5-1 TGCGCCAGCAGCTTCAACGGTCGGGCTGAAGCTTTCTTT CASSFNGRAEAFF
TRBJ2-1 NA NA TRBV11-2 TGTGCCAGCAGCTCAACTCCGCCGGGGCAGTTCTTC CASSSTPPGQFF
TRBJ2-3 many TRBD2 TRBV11-2 TGTGCCAGCAGCCCTACTCACGGGGGGGTTCGAGATACGCAGTATTTT CASSPTHGGVRDTQYF
TRBJ1-2 NA NA TRBV6-1 TGTGCCACTCCCCGGTCCCAGATGGACTATGGCTACACCTTC CATPRSQMDYGYTF
TRBJ1-2 many TRBD1 TRBV6-2/TRBV6-3 TGTGCCAGCAGTTCAGCAGGGGGCGTCTTGTCCGACTATGGCTACACCTTC CASSSAGGVLSDYGYTF
TRBJ1-2 many NA TRBV11-2 TGTGCCAGCAGCTTGCAGAACTATGGCTACACCTTC CASSLQNYGYTF
TRBJ2-7 many NA TRBV5-1 TGCGCCAGCAGCCAAACTAGCTTGAGCTCCTACGAGCAGTACTTC CASSQTSLSSYEQYF
TRBJ2-5 NA NA TRBV6-1 TGTGCCAGCAGTATGGGCCCAAGGGAGACCCAGTACTTC CASSMGPRETQYF
TRBJ2-3 NA NA TRBV7-9 TGTGCCAGCAGCTCCCCCCCTAGTTTGGATACGCAGTATTTT CASSSPPSLDTQYF
TRBJ1-2 NA NA TRBV14 TGTGCCAGCAGCCAGGAAATTGGACCATATGGCTACACCTTC CASSQEIGPYGYTF
TRBJ1-5 NA NA TRBV20-1 TGCAGTGCCAGCCCCGGCAATCAGCCCCAGCATTTT CSASPGNQPQHF
TRBJ1-3 few NA TRBV20-1 TGCAGTGCTACAGGGATCGGAAACACCATATATTTT CSATGIGNTIYF
TRBJ1-1 NA TRBD1 TRBV30 TGTGCCTGGAGTATACAGGGGGCGGCGGGTGAAGCTTTCTTT CAWSIQGAAGEAFF
TRBJ2-7 NA TRBD2 TRBV3-1 TGTGCCAGCAGTCAGATAGCGGGGTTTCAGAACGAGCAGTACTTC CASSQIAGFQNEQYF
TRBJ2-3 many NA TRBV20-1 TGCAGTGCTAGAGATCGCGGCAGGGGAGTGGATACGCAGTATTTT CSARDRGRGVDTQYF
TRBJ1-3 NA NA TRBV3-1 TGTGCCAGCAGCCAAGATTTGGGGGCCCCTGGAAACACCATATATTTT CASSQDLGAPGNTIYF
TRBJ2-4 NA NA TRBV20-1 TGCAGTGCTAGTAGGGCCGATCCAGGATTAGACATTCAGTACTTC CSASRADPGLDIQYF
TRBJ1-2 many NA TRBV12-3/TRBV12-4 TGTGCCAGCAGTGATGACAGTAACTATGGCTACACCTTC CASSDDSNYGYTF
TRBJ1-1 few NA TRBV5-8 TGTGCCAGCAGCTTCGTGGGGTCACCTGAAGCTTTCTTT CASSFVGSPEAFF
TRBJ2-7 NA NA TRBV18 TGTGCCAGCTCACCCCGAGAGTTCTACGAGCAGTACTTC CASSPREFYEQYF
TRBJ1-1 many NA TRBV11-3 TGTGCCAGCAGCTTGACAGATCAAGGTTCTGAAGCTTTCTTT CASSLTDQGSEAFF
TRBJ2-5 many TRBD2 TRBV3-1 TGTGCCAGCAGCCACCGGGGGGGCCAAGAGACCCAGTACTTC CASSHRGGQETQYF
TRBJ2-7 many TRBD2 TRBV7-7 TGTGCTAGCAGCTTAGCGAAGGCTAGCGGCGAGCAGTACTTC CASSLAKASGEQYF
TRBJ2-2 many NA TRBV24-1 TGTGCCACCAGTGATTTGGCCCAGGGGAACACCGGGGAGCTGTTTTTT CATSDLAQGNTGELFF
TRBJ1-2 few TRBD1 TRBV7-8 TGTGCCAGCAGCCGAGCCGGGACAGGGGCTGACTATGGCTACACCTTC CASSRAGTGADYGYTF
TRBJ2-1 NA NA TRBV9 TGTGCCAGCAGCGTAGATAACAGGGAATATGAGCAGTTCTTC CASSVDNREYEQFF
TRBJ2-3 many TRBD2 TRBV12-3/TRBV12-4 TGTGCCAGCAGTTTATTATCTAGCGGGGCAGATACGCAGTATTTT CASSLLSSGADTQYF
TRBJ1-2 many TRBD1 TRBV30 TGTGCCTGGAGCGCGGACAGGGGGAATGGCTACACCTTC CAWSADRGNGYTF
TRBJ1-1 many NA TRBV3-1 TGTGCCAGCAGCCAAGCGGACGGAAGAGGTGAAGCTTTCTTT CASSQADGRGEAFF
TRBJ2-1 NA TRBD2 TRBV20-1 TGCAGTGCGGGGGTAGCGGGGGAGCAGGGTGAGCAGTTCTTC CSAGVAGEQGEQFF
TRBJ1-2 few NA TRBV2 TGTGCCCGCCATCCCGCGGACAACCCCATCTATGGCTACACCTTC CARHPADNPIYGYTF
TRBJ2-3 few TRBD2 TRBV24-1 TGTGCCACCAGTGATCAGCGGGGGGGCACAGATACGCAGTATTTT CATSDQRGGTDTQYF
TRBJ1-5 few TRBD1 TRBV29-1 TGCAGCGTAGTACAGGGGGCGAACGGCAATCAGCCCCAGCATTTT CSVVQGANGNQPQHF
TRBJ1-2 NA NA TRBV5-5 TGTGCCAGCACCAACGAATTCGCGGTTCATGGCTACACCTTC CASTNEFAVHGYTF
TRBJ2-1 NA NA TRBV4-1 TGCGCCAGCAGCCAAGATCCAGGGGAAGTCTCCTACAATGAGCAGTTCTTC CASSQDPGEVSYNEQFF
TRBJ2-2 few NA TRBV27 TGTGCCAGCAGTTTAGGGGTTGGCGGGGAGCTGTTTTTT CASSLGVGGELFF
TRBJ1-1 NA NA TRBV27 TGTGCCAGCAGTTGGCACGCGATGGAAACTGAAGCTTTCTTT CASSWHAMETEAFF
TRBJ1-4 many TRBD1 TRBV11-2 TGTGCCAGCAGCATACAGGGGTTCGAGGGAGAAAAACTGTTTTTT CASSIQGFEGEKLFF
TRBJ1-1 many NA TRBV18 TGTGCCAGCTCACCCCGGGGGACAAAGAACACTGAAGCTTTCTTT CASSPRGTKNTEAFF
TRBJ2-5 NA TRBD1 TRBV7-9 TGTGCCAGCAGCTCCAGGGGGAGTGGGGAGACCCAGTACTTC CASSSRGSGETQYF
TRBJ2-2 NA TRBD1 TRBV19 TGTGCCAACTTAATCGGACAGGGGGCAACCGGGGAGCTGTTTTTT CANLIGQGATGELFF
TRBJ2-3 NA NA TRBV14 TGTGCCAGCAGCCAATTGCGGAGCTCCACAGATACGCAGTATTTT CASSQLRSSTDTQYF
TRBJ2-6 NA TRBD1 TRBV6-1 TGTGCCAGCAGCAGAATAGGGGGCTTTGGGGCCAACGTCCTGACTTTC CASSRIGGFGANVLTF
TRBJ1-4 NA NA TRBV15 TGTGCCACCCAGAGAACCTGGGACCAATTTAATGAAAAACTGTTTTTT CATQRTWDQFNEKLFF